The source of this T cell receptor beta chain is a study of T cell responses to AZD1222 COVID-19 vaccine. As for this clone: Its antigen is not identified.

Some clones are missing from TCRdb's copy, which holds only in-frame ones; the method was immunoSEQ multiplex PCR. The table has 150,000 to 200,000 clones, 87% seen once. Study-wide results and caveats: A reported finding is that nearly half of spike-specific TCRs target unmutated variant regions. CD4 TCRs associated with vaccination spanned spike, dominating at 160-218 and 743-854. Mostly white British, mostly female donors; authors suggested clonal diversity may be underestimated. Samples come after the peak T cell response, not at day 14.

Sequencing was performed on peripheral blood, taken on day 0 of MenACWY control vaccination. This TCR derives from an adult in good health.

CDR3 protein: CASSSGGRTGDQPQHF. CDR3 in DNA: TGTGCCAGCAGCTCCGGGGGGAGGACGGGGGATCAGCCCCAGCATTTT. This rearrangement joins TRBV5-4 to TRBJ1-5; TRBD1 might be the D (5 bases). CDR3 size: 16 residues. CDR1 is SGHNT, CDR2 YYREEE, per germline (reference sequence). V was trimmed by 3 bases and J by 5 bases, leaving 18 bases between them.